A single sample is the source of the 2 T cell receptor beta chains below, sequenced in a study of blood T cells in healthy people across ages (dated by TCRdb to 2014 to 2015). The method behind the library was 5' RACE. Sequencing instrument: Illumina HiSeq 2500. A second PCR of about 6 to 11 cycles was performed with a sample-barcoded 5' primer and a J-beta primer mix. Clones were called with MiXCR by TCRdb after fastp trimmed the public reads at Q25, and only in-frame beta chains were retained. Entries are consolidated by CDR3 protein sequence, retaining the most common genes and DNA. This sample has over 1,300,000 distinct CDR3 sequences in its table, and roughly 59% of those were observed once. Over 6.5% of the sample goes to the ten largest clones. Sequencing was done on a sample of blood. The source is a man between 18 and 29 years old in good health.

The J gene is TRBJ2-7, the V gene TRBV7-9; D call uncertain. Germline V gene sequence: CDR1 SEHNR, CDR2 FQNEAQ (reference sequence). The CDR3 loop spans 16 amino acids. V shed 2 bases and J shed 5 bases, with 19 bases lying between them. The CDR3 is CASSLSDPEPSDEQYF. The DNA of the CDR3 is TGTGCCAGCAGCTTAAGCGACCCCGAGCCGTCCGACGAGCAGTACTTC. Variable domain in full (rest from reference TRBV7-9 and TRBJ2-7): DTGVSQNPRHKITKRGQNVTFRCDPISEHNRLYWYRQTLGQGPEFLTYFQNEAQLEKSRLLSDRFSAERPKGSFSTLEIQRTEQGDSAMYLCASSLSDPEPSDEQYFGPGTRLTVT.

This sequence joins TRBV6-5 and TRBJ2-3, with 8 bases matching TRBD1. Germline V gene data show CDR1 as MNHEY and CDR2 as SVGAGI. CDR3 length: 16 residues. Trimming removed 1 base from V and 5 bases from J; junction bases left unmatched: 8. CDR3 sequence: CASSYFPGRGQDTQYF. In DNA form, the CDR3 reads TGTGCCAGCAGTTACTTCCCTGGCAGGGGGCAAGATACGCAGTATTTT.